The next 30 T cell receptor beta chains were all read from a single sample in a study of blood T cell repertoires in COVID-19. Sequenced by immunoSEQ multiplex PCR; TCRdb stores in-frame clones only, minus some. Among more than 110,000 clones, roughly 89% were seen once, and the ten largest hold more than 3.5%. Sequencing was carried out using PBMCs or T cells enriched from blood (not recorded which). These receptors were taken from a man aged 50 to 60 who had recovered from COVID-19.

This chain connects TRBV6-6 to TRBJ1-4; D is unclear. V dropped 5 bases and J dropped 4 bases, with 20 bases sitting between them. The CDR3 is 17 residues long. Germline lookup yields CDR1 MNHNY and CDR2 SVGAGI (reference sequence). CDR3: CASSQTDTSGSNEKLFF. As DNA, the CDR3 is TGTGCCAGCAGTCAAACCGATACTTCAGGAAGTAATGAAAAACTGTTTTTT.

This chain joins TRBV19 and TRBJ1-2; D unresolved. Germline V gives CDR1 LNHDA, CDR2 SQIVND (reference sequence). V dropped 4 bases and J dropped 2 bases, with 8 bases sitting between them. The CDR3 loop spans 13 amino acids. The CDR3 reads CASSTTGNYGYTF. CDR3 DNA sequence: TGTGCCAGTAGTACCACGGGGAACTATGGCTACACCTTC.

The sample holds one count of this clone. V and J are TRBV7-9 and TRBJ1-5; D ambiguous. Germline CDR1 SEHNR, CDR2 FQNEAQ (reference sequence). The length of the CDR3 is 18 residues. Between the trimmed V and J ends, which lost 0 bases and 1 base, there was a span of 16 bases. CDR3 sequence (DNA): TGTGCCAGCAGCTTAGCGAAGGACCCGGGAGGGAGCAATCAGCCCCAGCATTTT. It yields the protein CASSLAKDPGGSNQPQHF. The whole variable domain, remainder taken from reference TRBV7-9 and TRBJ1-5, is DTGVSQNPRHKITKRGQNVTFRCDPISEHNRLYWYRQTLGQGPEFLTYFQNEAQLEKSRLLSDRFSAERPKGSFSTLEIQRTEQGDSAMYLCASSLAKDPGGSNQPQHFGDGTRLSIL.

The V call is TRBV21-1, the J call TRBJ1-1; no DNA check was done on the table's D call, TRBD1. TRBV21-1 is a listed pseudogene. The CDR3 loop spans 11 amino acids. The CDR3 nucleotides are TGTGCCAGCATCCAGAACACTGAAGCTTTCTTT. Its protein product is CASIQNTEAFF.

This clone was detected ten times or more. In the same sample, other DNA sequences code for this CDR3. The genes are TRBV5-1 and TRBJ1-2; 7 bases are shared with TRBD1. Germline lookup yields CDR1 SGHRS and CDR2 YFSETQ. V trimming: 0 bases; J trimming: 5 bases; junction bases outside the gene matches: 4. This CDR3 is built from 14 residues. The CDR3: CASSLGTGAYGYTF. DNA for the CDR3: TGCGCCAGCAGCTTGGGTACAGGGGCTTATGGCTACACCTTC.

The chain is built from TRBV14 and TRBJ2-2; D is uncertain. The CDR3 has 14 amino acids. V lost 0 bases and J lost 9, with 11 bases in between. The germline gives CDR1 SGHDN, CDR2 FVKESK. The CDR3 bases are TGTGCCAGCAGCCAAGATTATAAAGCCAGGGAGCTGTTTTTT. It translates to CASSQDYKARELFF.

This chain uses TRBV6-5 with TRBJ1-5; 7 nucleotides align to TRBD1. Trimming at V came to 8 bases and at J to 3 bases, leaving 7 bases not matched to a gene. Germline V gene data show CDR1 as MNHEY and CDR2 as SVGAGI. The CDR3 sequence is 14 residues long. The CDR3 DNA is TGTGCCAGCTCCAAGACAGGGTACAATCAGCCCCAGCATTTT. This gives the protein CASSKTGYNQPQHF.

This rearrangement joins TRBV7-3 to TRBJ2-1; 8 bases map to TRBD2. V dropped 5 bases and J dropped 2; count of bases not matched to a gene: 5. This CDR3 comprises 15 residues. The germline V gene encodes CDR1 SGHTA and CDR2 FQGTGA. Here the CDR3 reads CASSRTSGPYNEQFF. CDR3 bases: TGTGCCAGCAGCCGTACTAGCGGTCCCTACAATGAGCAGTTCTTC.

The chain combines TRBV7-2 with TRBJ1-6, with D perhaps matching TRBD1 (6 bases). Germline-derived CDR1 and CDR2 are SGHTA and FQGNSA. The V end lost 0 bases, the J end lost 15 bases, and 12 bases lay between the germline ends. The CDR3 has 13 residues. The CDR3 DNA follows: TGTGCCAGCAGCTTAGCTAGAGGGGGAGTCCTCCACTTT. Translating it yields CASSLARGGVLHF.

This sequence joins TRBV20-1 and TRBJ2-1; 9 bases are shared with TRBD1. J lost 14 bases, V lost 3 bases, and 11 bases had no gene match. The CDR3 runs 13 residues. CDR1 and CDR2 from the germline V gene are DFQATT and SNEGSKA (reference sequence). The CDR3 coding sequence is TGCAGTGCTAGTCCGTACCGACAGGGGGTCAAGTTCTTC. Its protein product is CSASPYRQGVKFF.

The rearrangement joins TRBV5-6 to TRBJ2-5; 10 bases line up with TRBD1. Per the germline V gene, CDR1 is SGHDT and CDR2 is YYEEEE. Germline trimming cut 4 bases from V and 4 bases from J; bases unmatched to any gene: 7. The CDR3 consists of 15 residues. The CDR3 DNA reads TGTGCCAGCAGCCCCCTGGGACAGGGGTCAGAGACCCAGTACTTC. As protein: CASSPLGQGSETQYF.

V usage is TRBV28 and J usage is TRBJ1-6; D not resolved. The CDR3 is 16 amino acids. Germline lookup yields CDR1 MDHEN and CDR2 SYDVKM. V was trimmed by 5 bases and J by 4 bases, leaving 15 bases between them. The CDR3 region is CASSQPGREYNSPLHF. Written as DNA, the CDR3 is TGTGCCAGCAGTCAACCGGGGAGGGAGTATAATTCACCCCTCCACTTT.

The chain joins TRBV19 to TRBJ2-1, with 8 bases that match TRBD2. Germline lookup yields CDR1 LNHDA and CDR2 SQIVND (reference sequence). There are 18 residues in the CDR3. The ends lost 7 bases at V and 0 bases at J; junction bases unmatched: 14. The CDR3 spells CASTPGLVTSSSYNEQFF. DNA of the CDR3: TGTGCCAGTACACCGGGACTAGTCACCTCTAGCTCCTACAATGAGCAGTTCTTC.

This chain links TRBV2 with TRBJ1-2; D not resolved. This CDR3 contains 13 residues. V lost 6 bases and J lost 4, with 12 bases in between. CDR1 SNHLY and CDR2 FYNNEI come from the germline V gene. CDR3 in DNA: TGTGCCAGCAGGAGCATTTTGTCCTATGGCTACACCTTC. Translating gives CASRSILSYGYTF.

The rearrangement links TRBV5-1 to TRBJ2-7, with D unresolved. Germline CDR1 reads SGHRS; CDR2 reads YFSETQ. The V end lost 1 base, the J end lost 0 bases, and 8 bases lay between the germline ends. The CDR3 is made up of 14 amino acids. CDR3 protein: CASSLKWSSYEQYF. In DNA, the CDR3 is TGCGCCAGCAGCTTGAAGTGGAGCTCCTACGAGCAGTACTTC.

This chain uses TRBV1 with TRBJ2-4; the table's TRBD2 call for D was not verified on the DNA. TRBV1 counts as a pseudogene. This CDR3 region has 19 residues. CDR3 residues: CTSSEGGLAGSRAKNIQYF. CDR3 sequence (DNA): TGCACCAGCTCCGAGGGGGGACTAGCGGGAAGTCGGGCCAAAAACATTCAGTACTTC.

The chain is built from TRBV11-2 and TRBJ1-2, with TRBD1 identical over 7 bases. Germline V gene sequence: CDR1 SGHAT, CDR2 FQNNGV. With 5 bases clipped from V and 6 bases from J, the junction kept 9 bases outside the gene matches. The CDR3 loop spans 14 amino acids. DNA of the CDR3: TGTGCCAGCAGCCATCAACAGGGGAGAGATGGCTACACCTTC. Its protein is CASSHQQGRDGYTF.

The V and J genes are TRBV7-9 and TRBJ1-1; TRBD1 might be the D (5 bases). The CDR3 covers 12 residues. The germline gives CDR1 SEHNR, CDR2 FQNEAQ (reference sequence). The ends were cut back, 2 bases at V and 7 bases at J, with 8 bases in the middle. The CDR3 spells CASSLQGVEAFF. The DNA for the CDR3 is TGTGCCAGCAGCTTACAGGGTGTTGAAGCTTTCTTT.

The chain uses TRBV12-3 or TRBV12-4 and TRBJ1-1; D uncertain. V was clipped by 2 bases and J by 10 bases, with 14 bases between them. The CDR3 runs to 13 residues. The CDR3 sequence: CASSLNPPARAFF. The CDR3 nucleotides are TGTGCCAGCAGTTTAAATCCCCCCGCGCGAGCTTTCTTT.

The chain uses TRBV16 and TRBJ1-5, with D maybe TRBD1 (6 bases). CDR1 and CDR2 (germline): KGHSY, FQNENV. This CDR3 region has 13 residues. V lost 4 bases to trimming and J lost 10 bases, with 14 bases between them. CDR3 nucleotides: TGTGCCAGCAGCCCTTTTCGGGGGGGCCCCCAGCATTTT. Its translation is CASSPFRGGPQHF.

This sequence joins TRBV18 and TRBJ2-1, with 9 bases that match TRBD1. This CDR3 comprises 16 residues. From germline, CDR1 is KGHSH and CDR2 LQKENI. J lost 4 bases, V lost 3 bases, and 7 bases had no gene match. The CDR3 is CASSPLGTGSYNEQFF. DNA of the CDR3: TGTGCCAGCTCACCGCTGGGGACAGGGAGTTACAATGAGCAGTTCTTC.

J is TRBJ2-3 and V is TRBV24-1, with 8 bases that match TRBD2. The CDR3 totals 16 residues. J lost 4 bases, V lost 0 bases, and 5 bases had no gene match. CDR1 is KGHDR and CDR2 is SFDVKD in the germline V gene. This CDR3 reads CATSDLQREGPDTQYF. For the CDR3, the DNA is TGTGCCACCAGTGATTTGCAACGGGAGGGGCCAGATACGCAGTATTTT.

Of note for this clone: The junction departs from germline at one end; a sequencing error may be responsible. The V call is TRBV7-3, the J call TRBJ2-7; D is possibly TRBD2 (6 bases). The germline gives CDR1 SGHTA, CDR2 FQGTGA. This CDR3 has 14 residues. The DNA of the CDR3 is TGTGCCAGCAGCGTAACCGGGAGTTCTTACGAGCAGTACTTC. Its translation is CASSVTGSSYEQYF.

The chain carries TRBV19 and TRBJ2-5, with 8 bases fitting TRBD1. This CDR3 is built from 15 residues. Germline CDR1 is LNHDA and CDR2 is SQIVND (reference sequence). Trimming took 5 bases from V and 4 from J; bases not matched to a gene: 9. The CDR3 nucleotides are TGTGCCAGTAGTCTACAGGGGGGTCCAAGAGAGACCCAGTACTTC. It yields the protein CASSLQGGPRETQYF.

V is TRBV7-3 and J is TRBJ1-5, with D perhaps matching TRBD1 (6 bases). Per the germline V gene, CDR1 is SGHTA and CDR2 is FQGTGA. This CDR3 is built from 16 residues. V was shortened by 1 base and J by 3 bases, with 13 bases between the two germline ends. The CDR3 region has the DNA TGTGCCAGCAGCTTAAAGGGGGGGCCAGTCAATCAGCCCCAGCATTTT. This sequence encodes CASSLKGGPVNQPQHF.

This clone has a handful of counts. V gene TRBV13 combines with J gene TRBJ2-2; D might be TRBD2 (5 bases). V was pared by 5 bases and J by 1 base, with 11 bases between. Germline loops: CDR1 PRHDT, CDR2 FYEKMQ (reference sequence). The CDR3 is made up of 15 amino acids. The CDR3 is CASSPIGLNTGELFF. Written as DNA, the CDR3 is TGTGCCAGCAGCCCTATTGGACTGAACACCGGGGAGCTGTTTTTT. Variable domain in full (rest from reference TRBV13 and TRBJ2-2): AAGVIQSPRHLIKEKRETATLKCYPIPRHDTVYWYQQGPGQDPQFLISFYEKMQSDKGSIPDRFSAQQFSDYHSELNMSSLELGDSALYFCASSPIGLNTGELFFGEGSRLTVL.

The chain links TRBV28 to TRBJ2-1; D uncertain. V was trimmed by 2 bases and J by 4 bases, leaving 15 bases between them. CDR3 length: 16 amino acids. CDR1 is MDHEN, CDR2 SYDVKM, per germline. The CDR3 region is CASSLGLSVKYNEQFF. For the CDR3, the DNA is TGTGCCAGCAGTTTAGGCCTCTCAGTTAAGTACAATGAGCAGTTCTTC.

The chain is built from TRBV11-1 and TRBJ1-1, with no clear D. CDR3 length equals 14 residues. V shed 1 base and J shed 0 bases, with 6 bases lying between them. The germline V gene has CDR1 SGHAT and CDR2 FQDESV (reference sequence). CDR3 DNA sequence: TGTGCCAGCAGCTTAGATATCCTGAACACTGAAGCTTTCTTT. Translation gives CASSLDILNTEAFF.

The chain links TRBV28 to TRBJ1-1; a weak D match, TRBD1 (5 bases). The V end was cut by 5 bases, the J end by 0 bases, with 10 bases between. This CDR3 spans 14 amino acids. In germline, CDR1 is MDHEN, CDR2 SYDVKM. CDR3 amino acids: CASSLGGVNTEAFF. For the CDR3, the DNA is TGTGCCAGCAGTCTCGGGGGGGTGAACACTGAAGCTTTCTTT.

CDR3 sequence: CASSPGLATDTQYF. DNA of the CDR3: TGTGCCAGCTCACCGGGGCTAGCGACAGATACGCAGTATTTT. The V and J genes are TRBV18 and TRBJ2-3; perhaps TRBD2 as D (6 bases). Germline values: CDR1 KGHSH, CDR2 LQKENI. The CDR3 runs to 14 residues. The ends were cut back, 3 bases at V and 3 bases at J, with 10 bases in the middle.